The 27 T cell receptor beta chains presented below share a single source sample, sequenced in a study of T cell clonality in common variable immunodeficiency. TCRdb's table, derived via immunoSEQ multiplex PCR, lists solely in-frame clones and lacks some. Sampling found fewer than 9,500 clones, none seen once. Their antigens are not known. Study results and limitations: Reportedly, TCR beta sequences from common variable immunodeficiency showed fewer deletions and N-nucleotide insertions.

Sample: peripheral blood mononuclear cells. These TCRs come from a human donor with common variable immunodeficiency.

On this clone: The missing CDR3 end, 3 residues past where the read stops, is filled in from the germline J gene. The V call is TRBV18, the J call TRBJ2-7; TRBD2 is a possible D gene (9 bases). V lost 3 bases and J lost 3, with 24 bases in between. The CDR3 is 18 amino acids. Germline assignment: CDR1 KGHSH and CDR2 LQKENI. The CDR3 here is CASSPNDRGTSGYYEQYF. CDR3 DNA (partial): TGTGCCAGCTCACCTAACGACAGGGGTACTAGCGGGTACTACGAG.

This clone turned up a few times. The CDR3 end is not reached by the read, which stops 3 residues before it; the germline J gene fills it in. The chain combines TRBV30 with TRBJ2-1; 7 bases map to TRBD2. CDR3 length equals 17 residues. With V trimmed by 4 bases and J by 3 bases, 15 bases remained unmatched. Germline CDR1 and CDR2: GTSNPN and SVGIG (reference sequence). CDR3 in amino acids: CAWTKGGVVLLYNEQFF. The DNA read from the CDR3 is TGTGCCTGGACTAAGGGAGGGGTCGTTCTTCTCTACAATGAG.

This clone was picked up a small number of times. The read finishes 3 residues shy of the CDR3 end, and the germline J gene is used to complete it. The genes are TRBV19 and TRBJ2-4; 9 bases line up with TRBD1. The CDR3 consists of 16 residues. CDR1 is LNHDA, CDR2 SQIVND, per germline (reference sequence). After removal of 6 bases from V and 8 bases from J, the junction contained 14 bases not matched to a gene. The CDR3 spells CASSQGLGQGVDIQYF. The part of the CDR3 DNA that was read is TGTGCCAGTAGCCAGGGCCTGGGACAGGGAGTTGACATT. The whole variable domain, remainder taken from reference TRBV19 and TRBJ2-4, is DGGITQSPKYLFRKEGQNVTLSCEQNLNHDAMYWYRQDPGQGLRLIYYSQIVNDFQKGDIAEGYSVSREKKESFPLTVTSAQKNPTAFYLCASSQGLGQGVDIQYFGAGTRLSVL.

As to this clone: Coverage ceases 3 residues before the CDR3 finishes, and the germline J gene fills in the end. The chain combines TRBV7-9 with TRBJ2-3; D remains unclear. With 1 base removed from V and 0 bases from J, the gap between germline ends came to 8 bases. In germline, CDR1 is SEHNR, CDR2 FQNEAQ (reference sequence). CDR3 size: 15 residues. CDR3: CASSLGPLSTDTQYF. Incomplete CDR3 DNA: TGTGCCAGCAGCTTAGGGCCACTAAGCACAGATACG.

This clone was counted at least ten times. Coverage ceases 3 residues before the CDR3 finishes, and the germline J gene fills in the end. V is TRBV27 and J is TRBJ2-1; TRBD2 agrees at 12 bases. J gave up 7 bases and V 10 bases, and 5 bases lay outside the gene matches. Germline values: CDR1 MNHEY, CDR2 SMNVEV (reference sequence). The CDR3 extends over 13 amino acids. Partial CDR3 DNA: TGTGCCACCCGACTAGCGGGAGTGAATGAG. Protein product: CATRLAGVNE. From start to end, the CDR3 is CATRLAGVNEQFF.

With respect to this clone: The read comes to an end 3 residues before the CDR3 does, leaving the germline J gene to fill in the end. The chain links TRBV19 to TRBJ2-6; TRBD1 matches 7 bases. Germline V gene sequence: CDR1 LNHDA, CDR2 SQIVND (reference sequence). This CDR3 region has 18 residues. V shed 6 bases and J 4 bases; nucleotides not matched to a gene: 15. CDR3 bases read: TGTGCCAGTAGGAAGACCGGGACAGCGATCTTCGGGGCCAACGTC. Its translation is CASRKTGTAIFGANV. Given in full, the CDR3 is CASRKTGTAIFGANVLTF. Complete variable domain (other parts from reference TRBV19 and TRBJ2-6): DGGITQSPKYLFRKEGQNVTLSCEQNLNHDAMYWYRQDPGQGLRLIYYSQIVNDFQKGDIAEGYSVSREKKESFPLTVTSAQKNPTAFYLCASRKTGTAIFGANVLTFGAGSRLTVL.

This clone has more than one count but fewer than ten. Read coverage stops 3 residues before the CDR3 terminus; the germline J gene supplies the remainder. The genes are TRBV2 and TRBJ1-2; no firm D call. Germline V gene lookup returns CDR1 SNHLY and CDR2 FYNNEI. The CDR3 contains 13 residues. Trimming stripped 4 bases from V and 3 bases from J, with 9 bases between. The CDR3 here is CASSGQAYYGYTF. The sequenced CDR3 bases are TGTGCCAGCAGTGGCCAGGCCTACTATGGC.

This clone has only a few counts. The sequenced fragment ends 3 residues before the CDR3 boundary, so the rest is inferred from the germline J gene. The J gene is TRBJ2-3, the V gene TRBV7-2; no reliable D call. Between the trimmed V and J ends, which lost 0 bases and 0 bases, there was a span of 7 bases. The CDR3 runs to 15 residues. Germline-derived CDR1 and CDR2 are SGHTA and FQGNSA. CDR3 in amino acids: CASSLAFSSTDTQYF. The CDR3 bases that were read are TGTGCCAGCAGCTTAGCGTTCAGTAGCACAGATACG.

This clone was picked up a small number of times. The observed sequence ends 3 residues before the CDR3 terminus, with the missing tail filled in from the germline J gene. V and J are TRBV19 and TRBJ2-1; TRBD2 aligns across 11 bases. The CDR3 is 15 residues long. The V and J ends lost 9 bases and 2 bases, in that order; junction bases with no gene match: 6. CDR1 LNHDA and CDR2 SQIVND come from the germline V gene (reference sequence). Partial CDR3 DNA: TGTGCCAGCCAGACTAGCGGGACGACCTACAATGAG. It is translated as CASQTSGTTYNE. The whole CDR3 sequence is CASQTSGTTYNEQFF. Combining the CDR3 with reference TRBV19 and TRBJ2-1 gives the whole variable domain DGGITQSPKYLFRKEGQNVTLSCEQNLNHDAMYWYRQDPGQGLRLIYYSQIVNDFQKGDIAEGYSVSREKKESFPLTVTSAQKNPTAFYLCASQTSGTTYNEQFFGPGTRLTVL.

The CDR3 is CAWNRAGTGELFF. Incomplete CDR3 DNA: TGTGCCTGGAATAGGGCGGGAACCGGGGAG. The genes are TRBV30 and TRBJ2-2; D is perhaps TRBD2 (6 bases). Sequencing ends 3 residues short of the CDR3 end; the germline J gene provides the rest. The CDR3 is 13 amino acids. Germline lookup yields CDR1 GTSNPN and CDR2 SVGIG (reference sequence). Trimming took off 4 bases at V and 5 bases at J, with 11 bases between the two ends.

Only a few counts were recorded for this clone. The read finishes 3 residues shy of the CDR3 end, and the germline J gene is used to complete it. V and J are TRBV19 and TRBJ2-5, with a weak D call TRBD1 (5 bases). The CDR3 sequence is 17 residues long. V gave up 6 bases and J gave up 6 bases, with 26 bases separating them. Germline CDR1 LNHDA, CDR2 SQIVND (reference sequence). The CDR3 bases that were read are TGTGCCAGTAGCCCTGTTGGCGGTAGCAGGGTTGAAAAGACC. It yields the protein CASSPVGGSRVEKT. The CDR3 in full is CASSPVGGSRVEKTQYF.

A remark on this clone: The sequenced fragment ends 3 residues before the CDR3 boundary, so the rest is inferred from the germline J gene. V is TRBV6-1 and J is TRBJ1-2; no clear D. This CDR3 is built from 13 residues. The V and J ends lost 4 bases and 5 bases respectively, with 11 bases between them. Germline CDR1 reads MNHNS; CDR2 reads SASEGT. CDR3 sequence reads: CASSASVSYGYTF. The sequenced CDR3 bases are TGTGCCAGCAGTGCCAGCGTTTCTTATGGC.

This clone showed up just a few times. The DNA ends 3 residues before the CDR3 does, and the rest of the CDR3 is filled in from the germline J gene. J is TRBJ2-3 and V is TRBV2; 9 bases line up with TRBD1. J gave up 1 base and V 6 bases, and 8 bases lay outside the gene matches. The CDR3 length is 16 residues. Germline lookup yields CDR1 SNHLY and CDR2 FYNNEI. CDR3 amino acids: CASRAVGDRGTDTQYF. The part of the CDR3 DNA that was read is TGTGCCAGCAGGGCCGTCGGGGACAGGGGCACAGATACG.

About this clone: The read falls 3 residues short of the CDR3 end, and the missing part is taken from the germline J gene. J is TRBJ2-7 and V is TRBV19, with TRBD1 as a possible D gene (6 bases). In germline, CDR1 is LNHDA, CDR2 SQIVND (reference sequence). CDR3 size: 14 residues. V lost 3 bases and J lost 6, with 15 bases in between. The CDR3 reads CASSIGGAIPEQYF. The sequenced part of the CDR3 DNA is TGTGCCAGTAGTATTGGGGGCGCGATCCCCGAG.

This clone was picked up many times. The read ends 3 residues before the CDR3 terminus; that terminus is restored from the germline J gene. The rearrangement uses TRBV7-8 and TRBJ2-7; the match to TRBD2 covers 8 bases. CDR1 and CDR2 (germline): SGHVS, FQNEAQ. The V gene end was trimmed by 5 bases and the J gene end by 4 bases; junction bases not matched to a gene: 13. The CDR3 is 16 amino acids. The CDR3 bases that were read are TGTGCCAGCAGCAAAAGAGCGGGAGTCGTTTTGTACGAG. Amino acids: CASSKRAGVVLYE. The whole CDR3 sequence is CASSKRAGVVLYEQYF.

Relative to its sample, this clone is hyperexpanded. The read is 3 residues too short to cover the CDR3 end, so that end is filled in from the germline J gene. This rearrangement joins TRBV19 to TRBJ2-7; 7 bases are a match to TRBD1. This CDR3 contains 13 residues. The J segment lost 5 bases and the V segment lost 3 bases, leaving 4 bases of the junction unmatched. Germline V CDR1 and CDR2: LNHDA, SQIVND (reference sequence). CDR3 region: CASSMRGLDEQYF. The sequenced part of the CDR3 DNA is TGTGCCAGTAGTATGAGGGGGCTGGACGAG.

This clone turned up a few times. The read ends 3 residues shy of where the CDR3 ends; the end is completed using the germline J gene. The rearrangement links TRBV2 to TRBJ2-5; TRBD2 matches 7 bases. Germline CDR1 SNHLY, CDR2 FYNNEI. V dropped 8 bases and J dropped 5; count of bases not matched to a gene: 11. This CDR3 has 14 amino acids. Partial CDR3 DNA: TGTGCCAGCCACCGGGCGGGAGTGACGGAGACC. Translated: CASHRAGVTET. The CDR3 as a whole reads CASHRAGVTETQYF.

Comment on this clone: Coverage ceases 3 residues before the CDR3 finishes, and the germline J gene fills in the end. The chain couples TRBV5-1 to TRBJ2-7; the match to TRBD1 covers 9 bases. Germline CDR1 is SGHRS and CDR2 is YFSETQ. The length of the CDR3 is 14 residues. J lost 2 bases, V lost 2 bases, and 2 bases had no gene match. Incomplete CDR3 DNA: TGCGCCAGCAGCTTACAGGGGGCCCCCTACGAG. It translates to CASSLQGAPYE. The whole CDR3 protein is CASSLQGAPYEQYF.

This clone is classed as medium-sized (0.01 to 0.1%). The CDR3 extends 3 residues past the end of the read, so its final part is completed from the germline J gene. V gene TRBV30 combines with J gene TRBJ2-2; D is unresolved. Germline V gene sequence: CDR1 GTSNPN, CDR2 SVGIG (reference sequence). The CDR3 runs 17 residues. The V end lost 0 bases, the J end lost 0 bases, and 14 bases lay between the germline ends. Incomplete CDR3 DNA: TGTGCCTGGAGTGTACTCGGTGGGCCCGCGAACACCGGGGAG. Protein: CAWSVLGGPANTGE. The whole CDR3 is CAWSVLGGPANTGELFF.

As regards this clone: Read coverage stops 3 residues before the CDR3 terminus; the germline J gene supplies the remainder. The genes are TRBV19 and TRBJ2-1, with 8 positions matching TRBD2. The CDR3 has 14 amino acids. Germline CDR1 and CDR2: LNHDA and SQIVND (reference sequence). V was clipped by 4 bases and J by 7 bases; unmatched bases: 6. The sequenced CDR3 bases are TGTGCCAGTAGTAAAGTAAGCGGGAGTAATGAG. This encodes CASSKVSGSNE. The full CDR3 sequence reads CASSKVSGSNEQFF.

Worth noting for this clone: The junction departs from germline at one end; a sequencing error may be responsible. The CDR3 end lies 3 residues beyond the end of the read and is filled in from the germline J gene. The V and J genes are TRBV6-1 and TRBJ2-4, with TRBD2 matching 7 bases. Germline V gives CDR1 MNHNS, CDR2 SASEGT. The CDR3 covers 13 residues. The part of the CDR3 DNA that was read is TGTGCCGGCAGTGACCGGGGGGATAGCATT. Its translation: CAGSDRGDSI. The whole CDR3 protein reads CAGSDRGDSIQYF.

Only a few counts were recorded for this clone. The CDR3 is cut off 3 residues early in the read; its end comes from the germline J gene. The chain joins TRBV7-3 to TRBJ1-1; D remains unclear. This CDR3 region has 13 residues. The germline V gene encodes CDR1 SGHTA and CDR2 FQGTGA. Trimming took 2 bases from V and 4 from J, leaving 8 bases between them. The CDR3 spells CASSLDPGTEAFF. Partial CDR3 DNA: TGTGCCAGCAGCTTAGACCCGGGCACTGAA.

CDR3 amino acids: CASRAGANEQYF. The CDR3 DNA, read in part, is TGTGCCAGTAGAGCGGGGGCCAACGAG. V and J are TRBV19 and TRBJ2-7, with 8 bases matching TRBD2. Read sequence stops 3 residues before the CDR3 end, and the germline J gene provides the missing end. Germline loops: CDR1 LNHDA, CDR2 SQIVND (reference sequence). The CDR3 contains 12 residues. J lost 5 bases, V lost 6 bases, and 3 bases had no gene match. The entire variable domain, with the rest obtained from reference TRBV19 and TRBJ2-7, is as follows: DGGITQSPKYLFRKEGQNVTLSCEQNLNHDAMYWYRQDPGQGLRLIYYSQIVNDFQKGDIAEGYSVSREKKESFPLTVTSAQKNPTAFYLCASRAGANEQYFGPGTRLTVT.

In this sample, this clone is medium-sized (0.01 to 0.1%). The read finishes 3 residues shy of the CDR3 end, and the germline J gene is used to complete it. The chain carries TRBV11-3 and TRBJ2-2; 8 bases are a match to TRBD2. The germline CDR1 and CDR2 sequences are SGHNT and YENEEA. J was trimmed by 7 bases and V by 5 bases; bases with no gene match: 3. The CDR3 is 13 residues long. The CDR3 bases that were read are TGTGCCAGCAGCCCGAGCGGGAGCGGGGAG. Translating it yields CASSPSGSGE. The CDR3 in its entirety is CASSPSGSGELFF.

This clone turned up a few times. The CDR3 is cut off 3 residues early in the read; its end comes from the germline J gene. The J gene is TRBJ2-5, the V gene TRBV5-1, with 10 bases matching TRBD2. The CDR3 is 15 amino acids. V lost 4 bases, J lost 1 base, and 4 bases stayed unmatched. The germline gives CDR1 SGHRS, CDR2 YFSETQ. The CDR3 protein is CASSLGTSAQETQYF. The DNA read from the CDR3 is TGCGCCAGCAGCCTCGGGACTAGCGCCCAAGAGACC.

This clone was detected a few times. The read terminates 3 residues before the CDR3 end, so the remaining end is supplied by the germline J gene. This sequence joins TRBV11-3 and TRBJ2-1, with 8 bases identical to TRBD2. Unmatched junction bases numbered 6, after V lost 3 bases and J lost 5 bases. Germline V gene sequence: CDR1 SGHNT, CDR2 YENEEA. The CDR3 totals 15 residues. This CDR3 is CASSFIGGVNNEQFF. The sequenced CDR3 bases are TGTGCCAGCAGCTTCATCGGGGGGGTTAACAATGAG.

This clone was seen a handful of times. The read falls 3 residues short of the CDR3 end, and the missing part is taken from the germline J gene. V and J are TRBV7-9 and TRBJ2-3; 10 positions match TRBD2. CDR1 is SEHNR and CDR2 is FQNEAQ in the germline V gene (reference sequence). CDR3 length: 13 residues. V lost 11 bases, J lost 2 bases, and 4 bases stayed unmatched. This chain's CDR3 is CAGTSGNTDTQYF. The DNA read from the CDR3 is TGTGCCGGAACTAGCGGGAACACAGATACG.